This TCR beta chain originates from a study of T cells in tumors after PD-1 blockade. Background on the study: During anti-PD-1 treatment, some patients continued daily vismodegib 150 mg. Mean per blood sample: some 120,000 templates (about 24,679-260,000), around 35,000 unique clonotypes.

Trimming pared 5 bases from V and 5 bases from J, leaving 14 bases between. CDR1 is SGHNT and CDR2 is YENEEA in the germline V gene. The CDR3 sequence is 14 residues long. Profiled with immunoSEQ multiplex PCR; TCRdb holds only in-frame clones, not every one. The sample has tens of thousands of clones, around 80% seen once. Sequencing used PBMCs, obtained before anti-PD-1 treatment. The genes are TRBV11-3 and TRBJ2-3; tentatively, D is TRBD1 (5 bases). The sequence derives from a human donor with basal cell carcinoma. The CDR3 loop reads CASSTGVTEDTQYF. For the CDR3, the DNA is TGTGCCAGCAGCACAGGTGTGACGGAAGATACGCAGTATTTT.